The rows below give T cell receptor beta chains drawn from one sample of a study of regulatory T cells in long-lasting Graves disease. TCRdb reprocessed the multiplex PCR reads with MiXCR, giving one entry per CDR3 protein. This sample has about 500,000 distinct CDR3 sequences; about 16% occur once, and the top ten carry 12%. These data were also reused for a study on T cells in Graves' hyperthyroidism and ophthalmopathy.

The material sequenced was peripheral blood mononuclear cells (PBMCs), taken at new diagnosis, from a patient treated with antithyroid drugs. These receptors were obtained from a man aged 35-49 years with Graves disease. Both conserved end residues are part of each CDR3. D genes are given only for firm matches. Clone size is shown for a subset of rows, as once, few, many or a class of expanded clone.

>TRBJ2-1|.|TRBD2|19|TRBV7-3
TGTGCCAGCAGCCCCCGCCCCTCAAAAACTAGCGGGAACGACAATGAGCAGTTCTTC
CASSPRPSKTSGNDNEQFF
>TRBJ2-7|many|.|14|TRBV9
TGTGCCAGCAGCGTAGGTTATAGCGGCTACGAGCAGTACTTC
CASSVGYSGYEQYF
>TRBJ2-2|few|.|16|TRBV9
TGTGCCAGCAGCGTAGAGGCAGGGGCTTACACCGGGGAGCTGTTTTTT
CASSVEAGAYTGELFF
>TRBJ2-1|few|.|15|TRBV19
TGTGCCAGTAGTACTCCAAAGGGAATGGGCAATGAGCAGTTCTTC
CASSTPKGMGNEQFF
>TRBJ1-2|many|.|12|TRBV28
TGTGCCAGCAGTTTAAGTTCGGGGTATTGCACCTTC
CASSLSSGYCTF
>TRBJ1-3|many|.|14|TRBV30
TGTGCCTGGATCGTAGGGCCGACTGGAAACACCATATATTTT
CAWIVGPTGNTIYF
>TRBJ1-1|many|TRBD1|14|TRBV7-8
TGTGCCAGCAGCTTGGACAGGGGGTCAACTGAAGCTTTCTTT
CASSLDRGSTEAFF
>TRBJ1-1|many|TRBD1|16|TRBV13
TGTGCCAGCAGCCCGGACAGGGCTTGGGTGAACACTGAAGCTTTCTTT
CASSPDRAWVNTEAFF
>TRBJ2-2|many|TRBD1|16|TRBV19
TGTGCCAGTAAGGGCGGGACAGGAACGAACACCGGGGAGCTGTTTTTT
CASKGGTGTNTGELFF
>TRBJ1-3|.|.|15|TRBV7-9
TGTGCCAGCAGGAACCGAGGGGCCTCTGGAAACACCATATATTTT
CASRNRGASGNTIYF
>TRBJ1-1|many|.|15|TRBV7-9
TGTGCCAGCAGCCTAGGGCGGGGGGGGCCCACTGAAGCTTTCTTT
CASSLGRGGPTEAFF
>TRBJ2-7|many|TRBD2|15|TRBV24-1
TGTGCCACCAGTGAAAGCGGGAGGCAGTCCTACGAGCAGTACTTC
CATSESGRQSYEQYF
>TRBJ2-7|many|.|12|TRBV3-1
TGTGCCAGCAGCCAAAACAAGCGGGAGCAGTACTTC
CASSQNKREQYF
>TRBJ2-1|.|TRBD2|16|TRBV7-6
TGTGCCAGCAGCTTATGGCCAGCGGGATTTTACAATGAGCAGTTCTTC
CASSLWPAGFYNEQFF
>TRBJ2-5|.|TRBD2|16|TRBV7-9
TGCGCCAGCAGCCAAGATGGAACGGGAGGGGGGGAGACCCAGTACTTC
CASSQDGTGGGETQYF
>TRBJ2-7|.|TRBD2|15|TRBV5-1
TGCGCCAGCAGCTTGGAAGCGGGAAACTCCTACGAGCAGTACTTC
CASSLEAGNSYEQYF
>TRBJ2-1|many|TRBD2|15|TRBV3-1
TGTGCCAGCAGCCTTGGGACTAGCGGGAGGGATGAGCAGTTCTTC
CASSLGTSGRDEQFF
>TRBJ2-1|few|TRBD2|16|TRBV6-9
TGTGCCAGCAGTTATATCGGGACTAGCGGGAACAATGAGCAGTTCTTC
CASSYIGTSGNNEQFF
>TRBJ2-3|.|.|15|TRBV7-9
TGTGCCAGCAGCCTACACCCCCCAGGGAGCGATACGCAGTATTTT
CASSLHPPGSDTQYF
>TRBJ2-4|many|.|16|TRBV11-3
TGTGCCAGCAGCTTAGATTCGGTGGGGGCCAAAAACATTCAGTACTTC
CASSLDSVGAKNIQYF
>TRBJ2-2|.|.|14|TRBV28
TGTGCCAGCAGTTTTGGACGTAGAACCGGGGAGCTGTTTTTT
CASSFGRRTGELFF
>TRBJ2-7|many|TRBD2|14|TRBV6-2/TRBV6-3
TGTGCCAGCAGTTCTCAGCGGGGAGCCTACGAGCAGTACTTC
CASSSQRGAYEQYF
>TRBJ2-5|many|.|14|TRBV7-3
TGCGCCAGCAGCCAGATCGGAGGGGGGGCGACCCAGTACTTC
CASSQIGGGATQYF
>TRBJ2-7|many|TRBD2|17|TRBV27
TGTGCCAGCAGTTTCGAATCGACTAGCGGGAGCCTCCACGAGCAGTACTTC
CASSFESTSGSLHEQYF
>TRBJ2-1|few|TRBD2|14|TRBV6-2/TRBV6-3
TGTGCCAGCATTGGACTAGCGGGAGTCAATGAGCAGTTCTTC
CASIGLAGVNEQFF
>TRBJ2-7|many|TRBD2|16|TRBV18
TGTGCCAGCTCACTGGGACTAGCGATCGAATCCTACGAGCAGTACTTC
CASSLGLAIESYEQYF
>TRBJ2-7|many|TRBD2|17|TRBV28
TGTGCCAGCAGTTTACCGCTAGCGGGAATAAGGACCTACGAGCAGTACTTC
CASSLPLAGIRTYEQYF
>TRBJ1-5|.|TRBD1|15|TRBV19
TGTGCCGGTACCCTTCAGGGGGCAAGCAATCAGCCCCAGCATTTT
CAGTLQGASNQPQHF
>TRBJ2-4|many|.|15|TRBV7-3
TGTGCCAGCAGCTTAGGTCAGGGGATGATGGACATTCAGTACTTC
CASSLGQGMMDIQYF
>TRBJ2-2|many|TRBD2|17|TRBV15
TGTGCCACCAGCAGAGATAGTCTAGCGGGAGCCTCCGGGGAGCTGTTTTTT
CATSRDSLAGASGELFF
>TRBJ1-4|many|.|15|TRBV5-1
TGCGCCAGCAGCTTGTTGGGGCGCCGGGAAGAAAAACTGTTTTTT
CASSLLGRREEKLFF
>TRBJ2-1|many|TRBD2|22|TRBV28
TGTGCCAGCAGTTTCGGCCCCGGGGGGGGTCGCCGCGGACTAGCGGGAGGGTTTAAGGCGTTCTTC
CASSFGPGGGRRGLAGGFKAFF
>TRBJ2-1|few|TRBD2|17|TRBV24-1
TGTGCCACCAGTGAGGCGGGACTAGCGGGAGGTAGTGGTGAGCAGTTCTTC
CATSEAGLAGGSGEQFF
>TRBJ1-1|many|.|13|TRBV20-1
TGCAGTGCCCCTCCGGTGGTACGGACTGAAGCTTTCTTT
CSAPPVVRTEAFF
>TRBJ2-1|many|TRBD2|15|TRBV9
TGTGCCAGCAGCGTAGCAAGACTAGCTTCCAATGAGCAGTTCTTC
CASSVARLASNEQFF
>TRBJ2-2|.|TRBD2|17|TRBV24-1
TGTGCCACCAGTGATTTGGCTCTAGCGGGAGTGTCCGGGGAGCTGTTTTTT
CATSDLALAGVSGELFF
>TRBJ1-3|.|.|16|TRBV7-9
TGTGCCAGCAGCCCCGAACAGGGCTCGTGGGGAAACACCATATATTTT
CASSPEQGSWGNTIYF
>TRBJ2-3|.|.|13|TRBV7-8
TGTGCCAGCAGCTACGGTAGCGCAGATACGCAGTATTTT
CASSYGSADTQYF
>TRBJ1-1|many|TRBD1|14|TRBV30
TGTGCCTGGGACAGGGCCCAGGGTACCACTGAAGCTTTCTTT
CAWDRAQGTTEAFF
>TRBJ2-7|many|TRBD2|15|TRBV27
TGTGCCAGCAGTTTAGCTGCTAGCGGTTCCAACGAGCAGTACTTC
CASSLAASGSNEQYF